Below, 8 T cell receptor beta chains from the same sample are listed, as sequenced in a study of blood T cell repertoires in COVID-19. Assay used: immunoSEQ multiplex PCR; TCRdb lists only in-frame clones, some missing. The sample lists over 150,000 clones, less than 90% seen once, with about 20% in the top ten. Sequenced input: peripheral blood. The source is a man between 65 and 80 years old with active or convalescent COVID-19.

The chain has TRBV5-8 and TRBJ2-5; 8 bases agree with TRBD1. The ends lost 4 bases at V and 1 base at J; junction bases unmatched: 3. CDR3 length: 14 amino acids. Germline V gene data show CDR1 as SGHTS and CDR2 as YDEGEE. The CDR3 here is CASSQGTGQETQYF. CDR3 in DNA: TGTGCCAGCAGCCAAGGGACAGGCCAAGAGACCCAGTACTTC.

The CDR3 sequence is CASSRAPGQGAIGYEQYF. CDR3 bases: TGTGCCAGTAGTAGGGCCCCAGGACAGGGGGCAATAGGATACGAGCAGTACTTC. The chain links TRBV19 to TRBJ2-7; 11 bases fit TRBD1. V dropped 4 bases and J dropped 4; count of bases not matched to a gene: 15. The germline V gene has CDR1 LNHDA and CDR2 SQIVND (reference sequence). The CDR3 consists of 18 residues.

Details on this clone: The sample holds other DNA sequences that translate to the same CDR3. The chain joins TRBV19 to TRBJ1-5; 7 bases line up with TRBD1. V trimming: 3 bases; J trimming: 5 bases; junction bases outside the gene matches: 7. From germline, CDR1 is LNHDA and CDR2 SQIVND (reference sequence). CDR3 size: 15 residues. CDR3 region: CASSIPGGPYQPQHF. The CDR3 DNA follows: TGTGCCAGTAGTATCCCAGGGGGTCCGTATCAGCCCCAGCATTTT.

This chain connects TRBV4-3 to TRBJ1-1; maybe TRBD1 (5 bases). The CDR3 totals 16 residues. V was shortened by 3 bases and J by 1 base, with 15 bases between the two germline ends. The germline V gene has CDR1 LGHNA and CDR2 YSLEER. The CDR3 DNA reads TGCGCCAGCAGCCAGGATGACAGATGGTCGAACACTGAAGCTTTCTTT. It specifies CASSQDDRWSNTEAFF.

This clone has more than one count but fewer than ten. Different DNA sequences within this sample yield the same CDR3. The chain combines TRBV19 with TRBJ2-6; D perhaps matches TRBD1 (5 bases). The V end was cut by 4 bases, the J end by 4 bases, with 8 bases between. Germline V CDR1 and CDR2: LNHDA, SQIVND (reference sequence). The CDR3 runs to 14 residues. DNA of the CDR3: TGTGCCAGTAGTACAGGGTCAGGGGCCAACGTCCTGACTTTC. This codes for CASSTGSGANVLTF.

The chain is built from TRBV3-1 (or the pseudogene TRBV3-2) and TRBJ1-6, with D possibly matching TRBD1 (6 bases). The length of the CDR3 is 14 residues. Germline V CDR1 and CDR2: LGHDT, YNNKEL (reference sequence). V was cut by 4 bases and J by 4 bases, with 8 bases left in between. The CDR3 spells CASSPQGYNSPLHF. The CDR3 DNA reads as TGTGCCAGCAGCCCACAGGGTTATAATTCACCCCTCCACTTT.

The chain employs TRBV10-3 and TRBJ2-1; the match to TRBD2 covers 8 bases. Unmatched junction bases numbered 10, after V lost 3 bases and J lost 6 bases. The germline V gene encodes CDR1 ENHRY and CDR2 SYGVKD. The CDR3 loop spans 16 amino acids. The CDR3 DNA reads as TGTGCCATCAGTGATTCGGGGGGGGTATGGAGCAATGAGCAGTTCTTC. It is translated as CAISDSGGVWSNEQFF.

The V call is TRBV9, the J call TRBJ2-1, with TRBD2 matching over 11 bases. V was pared by 4 bases and J by 8 bases, with 14 bases of the junction left unmatched. CDR3 length equals 17 residues. The germline CDR1 and CDR2 sequences are SGDLS and YYNGEE. As DNA, the CDR3 is TGTGCCAGCAGCCCCTTCGGGACTAGCGGCATTTCGGATGAGCAGTTCTTC. Translated: CASSPFGTSGISDEQFF.